What follows is one TCR beta chain and its context. The table came from immunoSEQ multiplex PCR; TCRdb's copy has only in-frame clones and leaves some out. The repertoire holds roughly 120,000 clones, with under 90% as singletons. This sample was taken from a study of blood T cell repertoires in COVID-19. The sample comprised peripheral blood. This TCR was sampled from a woman between 55 and 75 years old with acute or convalescent COVID-19.

This chain's CDR3 is CASSAARPSGNTIYF. DNA of the CDR3: TGTGCCAGCAGCGCGGCCAGGCCCTCTGGAAACACCATATATTTT. This chain links TRBV9 with TRBJ1-3; D is undetermined. The CDR3 covers 15 residues. Between the trimmed V and J ends, which lost 3 bases and 0 bases, there was a span of 10 bases. CDR1 SGDLS and CDR2 YYNGEE come from the germline V gene.